This TCR beta chain originates from a study of blood T cell repertoires in COVID-19. The CDR3 spans 12 residues. V lost 7 bases and J lost 9, with 14 bases in between. Assay used: immunoSEQ multiplex PCR; TCRdb lists only in-frame clones, some missing. The data show hundreds of thousands of clones, with around 90% seen just once and roughly 9% held by the top ten. Sequenced input: peripheral blood. The J gene is TRBJ2-3, the V gene TRBV12-3 or TRBV12-4; D remains unclear. The clonotype was recovered from a man aged 18-30 years with active or convalescent COVID-19. The CDR3 DNA reads as TGTGCCAGCACTCTTTACCTGGGCACGCAGTATTTT. It specifies CASTLYLGTQYF.